Sequencing of this TCR beta chain was carried out in a study of molecular identifiers for immune sequencing clone quantification. Study results and limitations: Under 1% of molecules in naive cells, but over 97% of effector molecules, belonged to clones above 20 RNA copies. Spiked Jurkat TCR RNA from one cell was reportedly detectable among around 1 million naive cells.

Germline V gene lookup returns CDR1 SGHVS and CDR2 FNYEAQ. This CDR3 is 12 amino acids long. V dropped 6 bases and J dropped 3 bases, with 5 bases sitting between them. The sample holds many counts of this clonotype. What it binds is not known. Preparation of naive CD8 libraries involved roughly 20,000 to 1,100,000 sorted cells and 10%, 30% or 50% RNA. Naive CD8 T cells underwent sorting with the CD8+CD4-CCR7+CD45RA+ definition. Via MiXCR, TCRdb re-called the PCR reads, giving one row per CDR3 protein. The sample records around 40,000 distinct CDR3 sequences, about 19% being singletons. Sequencing was done on a sample of naive CD8+ T cells from blood, with Jurkat cell RNA spiked in. Regarding subset: FACS-sorted CD8+CD4-CCR7+CD45RA+ naive T cells. The sequence was collected from a human donor in good health. Some libraries in this study had Jurkat cell RNA spiked in. The chain uses TRBV7-6 and TRBJ2-2, with D unresolved. The CDR3: CASRTYTGELFF. As DNA, the CDR3 is TGTGCCAGCAGAACCTACACCGGGGAGCTGTTTTTT.